The rows below give T cell receptor beta chains drawn from one sample of a study of T cells after yellow fever vaccination. MiXCR, applied by TCRdb to the 5' RACE reads, yields one record per CDR3 protein. This sample has approximately 510,000 distinct CDR3 sequences, with 20% to 25% found just once. The sequencing used PBMCs, collected less than 25 days after the first yellow fever vaccination. All receptors derive from a man in his late teens or twenties who received the YFV17D yellow fever vaccine. Each CDR3 is given with its conserved first and last residue. The order of the fields is D gene, clone size, V gene, J gene, CDR3 protein, CDR3 DNA. The D gene is left open where the match is weak. Clone size is stated in some rows and not others, as once, few, many or a class when expanded.

-	few	TRBV4-1	TRBJ2-7	CASSQWTTSYEQYF	TGCGCCAGCAGCCAATGGACTACCTCCTACGAGCAGTACTTC
TRBD1	few	TRBV25-1	TRBJ2-1	CASSADRAQEQFF	TGTGCCAGCAGTGCAGACAGGGCGCAAGAGCAGTTCTTC
-	-	TRBV4-1	TRBJ2-5	CASSRRGENEETQYF	TGCGCCAGCAGCCGAAGAGGGGAGAACGAAGAGACCCAGTACTTC
TRBD2	-	TRBV29-1	TRBJ2-3	CSVARLLAGGHNPPDTQYF	TGCAGCGTTGCACGATTACTAGCGGGGGGGCATAACCCCCCAGATACGCAGTATTTT
-	few	TRBV3-1	TRBJ1-3	CASSPAFDTIYF	TGTGCCAGCAGCCCCGCATTTGACACCATATATTTT
-	-	TRBV9	TRBJ1-6	CASSVTGISPLHF	TGTGCCAGCAGCGTCACAGGGATTTCACCCCTCCACTTT
TRBD1	-	TRBV18	TRBJ2-1	CASSPQTGSNEQFF	TGTGCCAGCTCACCCCAGACAGGGTCCAATGAGCAGTTCTTC
-	-	TRBV11-2	TRBJ2-5	CASSLSPRDLGKTQYF	TGTGCCAGCAGCTTAAGCCCCCGGGACCTGGGGAAGACCCAGTACTTC
TRBD1	-	TRBV20-1	TRBJ1-2	CSAGSQGGTNYGYTF	TGCAGTGCTGGAAGCCAGGGGGGGACTAACTATGGCTACACCTTC
-	-	TRBV5-1	TRBJ2-3	CASRAERDTQYF	TGCGCCAGCAGAGCCGAGCGGGATACGCAGTATTTT
-	-	TRBV24-1	TRBJ2-5	CATSLGLAGQETQYF	TGTGCCACCAGTCTCGGGTTGGCGGGTCAAGAGACCCAGTACTTC